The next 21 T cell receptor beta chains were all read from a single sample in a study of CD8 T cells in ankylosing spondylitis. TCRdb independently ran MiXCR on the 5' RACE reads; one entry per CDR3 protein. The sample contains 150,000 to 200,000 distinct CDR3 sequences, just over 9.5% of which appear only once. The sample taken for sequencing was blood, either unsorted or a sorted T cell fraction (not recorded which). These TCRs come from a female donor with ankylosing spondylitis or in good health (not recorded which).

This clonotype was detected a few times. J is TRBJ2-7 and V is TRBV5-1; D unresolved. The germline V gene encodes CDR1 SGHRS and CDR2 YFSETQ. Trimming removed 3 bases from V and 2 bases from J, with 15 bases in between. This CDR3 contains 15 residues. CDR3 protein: CASSSPGSATYEQYF. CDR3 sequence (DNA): TGCGCCAGCAGCTCACCCGGCAGCGCGACCTACGAGCAGTACTTC.

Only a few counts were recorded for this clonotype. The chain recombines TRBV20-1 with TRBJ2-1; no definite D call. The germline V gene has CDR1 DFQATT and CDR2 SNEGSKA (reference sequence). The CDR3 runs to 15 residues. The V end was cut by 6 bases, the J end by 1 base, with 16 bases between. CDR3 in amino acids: CSALGYPRSYNEQFF. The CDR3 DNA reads TGCAGTGCGCTGGGGTATCCAAGATCCTACAATGAGCAGTTCTTC.

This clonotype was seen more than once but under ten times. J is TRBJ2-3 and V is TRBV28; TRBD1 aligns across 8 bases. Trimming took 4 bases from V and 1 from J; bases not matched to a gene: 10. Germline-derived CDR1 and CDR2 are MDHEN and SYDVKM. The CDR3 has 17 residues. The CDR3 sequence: CASSYDHATGGTDTQYF. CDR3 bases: TGTGCCAGCAGTTATGACCACGCGACAGGGGGCACAGATACGCAGTATTTT.

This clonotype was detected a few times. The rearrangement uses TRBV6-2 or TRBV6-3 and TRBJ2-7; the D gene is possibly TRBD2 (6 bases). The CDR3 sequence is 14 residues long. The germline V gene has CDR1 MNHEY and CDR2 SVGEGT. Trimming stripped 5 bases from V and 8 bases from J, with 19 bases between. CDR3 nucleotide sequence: TGTGCCAGCAGTATCCCTAGCGCCTATACGCAGCAGTACTTC. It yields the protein CASSIPSAYTQQYF.

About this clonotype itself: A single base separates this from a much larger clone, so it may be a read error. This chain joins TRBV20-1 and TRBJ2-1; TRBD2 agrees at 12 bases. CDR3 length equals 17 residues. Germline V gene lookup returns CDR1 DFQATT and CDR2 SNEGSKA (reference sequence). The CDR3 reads CCARALAGGHSYNEQFF. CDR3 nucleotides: TGCTGTGCTAGAGCACTAGCGGGAGGTCACTCCTACAATGAGCAGTTCTTC.

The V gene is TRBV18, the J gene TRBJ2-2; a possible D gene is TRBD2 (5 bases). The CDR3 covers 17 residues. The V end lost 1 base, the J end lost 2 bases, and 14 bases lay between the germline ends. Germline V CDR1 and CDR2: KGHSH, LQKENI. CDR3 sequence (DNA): TGTGCCAGCTCACCACTTTGGAGCGGAGCTAACACCGGGGAGCTGTTTTTT. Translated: CASSPLWSGANTGELFF.

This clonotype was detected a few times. This CDR3 is CSARPGQSGSPLHF. In DNA form, the CDR3 reads TGCAGTGCTAGACCCGGACAGAGTGGGTCACCCCTCCACTTT. This chain uses TRBV20-1 with TRBJ1-6; a possible D gene is TRBD1 (6 bases). This CDR3 is built from 14 residues. CDR1 and CDR2 (germline): DFQATT, SNEGSKA (reference sequence). Trimming removed 2 bases at V and 10 bases at J, with 15 bases between.

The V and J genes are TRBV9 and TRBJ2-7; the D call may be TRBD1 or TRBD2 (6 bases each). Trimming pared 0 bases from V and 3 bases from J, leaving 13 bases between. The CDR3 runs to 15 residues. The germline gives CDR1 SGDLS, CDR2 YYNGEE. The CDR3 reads CASSVDGGGVYEQYF. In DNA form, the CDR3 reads TGTGCCAGCAGCGTAGATGGAGGGGGAGTCTACGAGCAGTACTTC.

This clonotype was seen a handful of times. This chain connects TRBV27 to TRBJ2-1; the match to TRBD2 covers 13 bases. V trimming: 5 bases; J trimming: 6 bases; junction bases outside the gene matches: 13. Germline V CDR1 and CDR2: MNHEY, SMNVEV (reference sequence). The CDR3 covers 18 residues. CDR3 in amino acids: CASSPRKLAGGPTNEQFF. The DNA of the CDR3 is TGTGCCAGCAGTCCCCGCAAACTAGCGGGAGGGCCTACCAATGAGCAGTTCTTC.

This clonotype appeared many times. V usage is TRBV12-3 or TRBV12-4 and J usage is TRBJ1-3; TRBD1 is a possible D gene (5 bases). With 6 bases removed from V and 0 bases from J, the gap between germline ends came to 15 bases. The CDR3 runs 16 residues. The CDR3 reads CASRDAGPFSGNTIYF. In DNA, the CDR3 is TGTGCCAGCAGGGATGCGGGACCCTTCTCTGGAAACACCATATATTTT.

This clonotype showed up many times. The CDR3: CASSQAHNGRGNEQFF. CDR3 sequence (DNA): TGCGCCAGCAGCCAAGCCCATAACGGACGGGGGAATGAGCAGTTCTTC. This chain links TRBV4-3 with TRBJ2-1; D may be TRBD2 (6 bases). The CDR3 is made up of 16 amino acids. The V end was cut by 1 base, the J end by 7 bases, with 17 bases between. Germline-derived CDR1 and CDR2 are LGHNA and YSLEER.

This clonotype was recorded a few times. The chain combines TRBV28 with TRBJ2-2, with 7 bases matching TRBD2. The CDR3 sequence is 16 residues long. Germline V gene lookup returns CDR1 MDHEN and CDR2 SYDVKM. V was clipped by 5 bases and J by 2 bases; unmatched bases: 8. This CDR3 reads CASSPLAEPNTGELFF. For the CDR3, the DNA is TGTGCCAGCAGTCCTCTAGCGGAGCCCAACACCGGGGAGCTGTTTTTT.

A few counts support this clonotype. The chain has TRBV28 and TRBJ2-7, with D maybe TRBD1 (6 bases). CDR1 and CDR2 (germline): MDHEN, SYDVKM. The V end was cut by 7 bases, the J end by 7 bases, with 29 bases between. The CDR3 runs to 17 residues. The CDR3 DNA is TGTGCCAGCACCTACCTGTCTGGGGGCGTGAATGCTGAAGAGCAGTACTTC. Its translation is CASTYLSGGVNAEEQYF.

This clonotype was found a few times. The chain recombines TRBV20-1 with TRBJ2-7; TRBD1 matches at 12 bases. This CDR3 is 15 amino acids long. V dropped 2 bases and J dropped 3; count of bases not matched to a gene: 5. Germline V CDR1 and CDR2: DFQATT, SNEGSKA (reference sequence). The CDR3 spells CSARPGTGGYYEQYF. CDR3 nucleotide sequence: TGCAGTGCTAGACCTGGGACAGGGGGCTACTACGAGCAGTACTTC.

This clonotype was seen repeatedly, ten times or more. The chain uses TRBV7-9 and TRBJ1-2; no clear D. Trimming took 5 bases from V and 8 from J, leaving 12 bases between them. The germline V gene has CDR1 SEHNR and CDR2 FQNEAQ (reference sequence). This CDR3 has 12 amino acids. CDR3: CASSPSAGGYTF. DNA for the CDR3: TGTGCCAGCAGCCCATCAGCCGGCGGCTACACCTTC.

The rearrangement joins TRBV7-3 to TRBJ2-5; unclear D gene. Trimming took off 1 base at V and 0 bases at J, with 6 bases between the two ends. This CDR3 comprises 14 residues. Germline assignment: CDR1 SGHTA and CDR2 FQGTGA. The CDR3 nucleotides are TGTGCCAGCAGCTTAAGTGGCGACCAAGAGACCCAGTACTTC. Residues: CASSLSGDQETQYF. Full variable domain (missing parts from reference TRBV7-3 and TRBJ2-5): GAGVSQTPSNKVTEKGKYVELRCDPISGHTALYWYRQSLGQGPEFLIYFQGTGAADDSGLPNDRFFAVRPEGSVSTLKIQRTERGDSAVYLCASSLSGDQETQYFGPGTRLLVL.

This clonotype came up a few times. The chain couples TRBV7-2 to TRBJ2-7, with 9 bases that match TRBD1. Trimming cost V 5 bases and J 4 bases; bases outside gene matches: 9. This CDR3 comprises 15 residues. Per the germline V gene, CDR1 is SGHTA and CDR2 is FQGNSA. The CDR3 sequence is CASSLDPGQGYEQYF. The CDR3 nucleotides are TGTGCCAGCAGCCTTGACCCGGGACAGGGATACGAGCAGTACTTC.

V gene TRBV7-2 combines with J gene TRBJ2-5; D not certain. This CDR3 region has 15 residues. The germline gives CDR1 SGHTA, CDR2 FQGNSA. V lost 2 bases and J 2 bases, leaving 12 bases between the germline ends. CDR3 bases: TGTGCCAGCAGCTTAATAAGGCCGACTCAAGAGACCCAGTACTTC. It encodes CASSLIRPTQETQYF.

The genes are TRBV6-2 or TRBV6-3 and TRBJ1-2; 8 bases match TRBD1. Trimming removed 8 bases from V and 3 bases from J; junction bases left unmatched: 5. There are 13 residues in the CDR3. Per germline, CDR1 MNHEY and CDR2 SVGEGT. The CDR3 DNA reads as TGTGCCAGCGACGGACAGGGAGACTATGGCTACACCTTC. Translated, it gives CASDGQGDYGYTF.

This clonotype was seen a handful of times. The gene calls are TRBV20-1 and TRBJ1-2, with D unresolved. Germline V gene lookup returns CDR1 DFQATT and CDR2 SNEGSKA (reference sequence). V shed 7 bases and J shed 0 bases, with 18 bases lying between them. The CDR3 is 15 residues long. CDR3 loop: CSVATPGTANYGYTF. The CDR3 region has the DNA TGCAGTGTTGCTACTCCGGGCACAGCTAACTATGGCTACACCTTC.

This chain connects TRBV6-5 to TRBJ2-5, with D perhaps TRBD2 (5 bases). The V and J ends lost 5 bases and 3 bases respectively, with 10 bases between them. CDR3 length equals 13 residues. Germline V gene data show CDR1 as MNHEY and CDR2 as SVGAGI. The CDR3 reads CASSPDGEETQYF. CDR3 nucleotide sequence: TGTGCCAGCAGTCCGGACGGGGAAGAGACCCAGTACTTC.